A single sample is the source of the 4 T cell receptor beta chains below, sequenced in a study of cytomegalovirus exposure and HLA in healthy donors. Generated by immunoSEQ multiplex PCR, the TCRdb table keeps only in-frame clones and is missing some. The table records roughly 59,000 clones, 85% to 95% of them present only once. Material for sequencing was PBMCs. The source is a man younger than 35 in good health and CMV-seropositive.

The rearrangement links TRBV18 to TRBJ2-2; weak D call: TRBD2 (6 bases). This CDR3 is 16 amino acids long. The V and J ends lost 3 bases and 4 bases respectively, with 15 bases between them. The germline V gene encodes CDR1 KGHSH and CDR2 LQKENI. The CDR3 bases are TGTGCCAGCTCACCGACCCGGAGGGTTGGCACCGGGGAGCTGTTTTTT. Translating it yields CASSPTRRVGTGELFF.

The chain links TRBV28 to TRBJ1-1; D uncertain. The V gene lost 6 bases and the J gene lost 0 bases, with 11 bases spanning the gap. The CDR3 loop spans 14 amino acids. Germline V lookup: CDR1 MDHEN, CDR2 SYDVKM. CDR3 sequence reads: CASRYNTMNTEAFF. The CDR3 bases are TGTGCCAGCAGATATAACACTATGAACACTGAAGCTTTCTTT.

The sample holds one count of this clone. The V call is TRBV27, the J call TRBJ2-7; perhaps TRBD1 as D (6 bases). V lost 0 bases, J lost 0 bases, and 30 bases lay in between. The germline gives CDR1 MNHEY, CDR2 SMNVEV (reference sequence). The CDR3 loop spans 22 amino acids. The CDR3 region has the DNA TGTGCCAGCAGTTTATCGAAGTATACGAGACAGGTACACAATACCCCCTCCTACGAGCAGTACTTC. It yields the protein CASSLSKYTRQVHNTPSYEQYF.

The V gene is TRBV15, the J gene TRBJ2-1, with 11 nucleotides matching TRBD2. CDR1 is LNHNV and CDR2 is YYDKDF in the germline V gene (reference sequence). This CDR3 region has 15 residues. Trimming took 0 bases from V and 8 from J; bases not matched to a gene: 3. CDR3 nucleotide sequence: TGTGCCACCAGCAGAGAACTAGCGGGAGTCGATGAGCAGTTCTTC. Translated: CATSRELAGVDEQFF.